The text below deals with one TCR beta chain. What it binds is not known. The sample comes from a study of cytomegalovirus exposure and HLA in healthy donors. The CDR3 runs to 15 residues. CDR1 is SGHDN, CDR2 FVKESK, per germline. With V trimmed by 3 bases and J by 4 bases, 6 bases remained unmatched. Study-level points and caveats: Later analysis revealed greater clonal expansion in HLA-associated TCR beta chains than in equally common others. Common viral pathogens seemed, in a later analysis, to connect with several of the most significant clusters. It was about 180 TCR beta chains that were listed as cytomegalovirus-associated.

The PCR used 60 Vbeta and 13 Jbeta primers. This table comes from immunoSEQ multiplex PCR, and its TCRdb copy is limited to in-frame clones, with some not included. The sample consists of 150,000 to 200,000 clones, less than 80% of them appearing once. The chain couples TRBV14 to TRBJ1-3, with 7 nucleotides matching TRBD1. This clonotype was obtained from a man in his forties in good health and CMV-seronegative. Sequenced sample: PBMCs. The CDR3 loop reads CASSHRQGGGNTIYF. In DNA form, the CDR3 reads TGTGCCAGCAGCCACAGACAGGGTGGGGGAAACACCATATATTTT.